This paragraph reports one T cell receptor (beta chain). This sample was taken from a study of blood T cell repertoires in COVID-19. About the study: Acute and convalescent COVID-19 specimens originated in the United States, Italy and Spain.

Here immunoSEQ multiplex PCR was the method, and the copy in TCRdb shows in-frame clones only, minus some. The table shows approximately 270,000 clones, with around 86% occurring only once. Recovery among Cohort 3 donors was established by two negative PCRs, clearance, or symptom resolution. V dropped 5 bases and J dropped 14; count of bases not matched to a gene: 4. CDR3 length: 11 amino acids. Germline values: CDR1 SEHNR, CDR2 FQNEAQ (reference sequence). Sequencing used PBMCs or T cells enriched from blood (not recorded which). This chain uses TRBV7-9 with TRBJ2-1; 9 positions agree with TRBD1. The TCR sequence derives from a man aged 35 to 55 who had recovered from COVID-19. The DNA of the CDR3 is TGTGCCAGCAGCGCGGGACAGGGAGAGTTCTTC. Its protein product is CASSAGQGEFF.